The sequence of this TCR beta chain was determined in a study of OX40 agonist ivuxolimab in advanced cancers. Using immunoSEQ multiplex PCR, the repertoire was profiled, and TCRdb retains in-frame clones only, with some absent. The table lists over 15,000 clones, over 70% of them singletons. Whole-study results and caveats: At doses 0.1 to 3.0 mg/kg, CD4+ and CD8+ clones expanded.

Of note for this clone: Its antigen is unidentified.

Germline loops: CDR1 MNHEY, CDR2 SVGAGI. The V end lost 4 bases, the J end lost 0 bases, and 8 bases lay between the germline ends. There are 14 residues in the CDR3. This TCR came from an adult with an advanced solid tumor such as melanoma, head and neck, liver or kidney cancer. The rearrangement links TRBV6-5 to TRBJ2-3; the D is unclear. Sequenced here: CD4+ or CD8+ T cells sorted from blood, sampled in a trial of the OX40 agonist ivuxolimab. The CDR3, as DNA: TGTGCCAGCAGTTCCCACTCTAGCACAGATACGCAGTATTTT. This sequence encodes CASSSHSSTDTQYF.